This T cell receptor (beta chain) was recorded in a study of Graves' ophthalmopathy and Graves' hyperthyroidism. Study information: Peripheral blood sampling occurred at initial diagnosis, before any treatment.

This clonotype was recorded many times. Its antigen is as yet unknown. This CDR3 spans 11 amino acids. Trimming removed 6 bases from V and 5 bases from J, with 8 bases in between. From germline, CDR1 is MNHEY and CDR2 SMNVEV (reference sequence). Notes on the study in general: Classification of ophthalmopathy versus stable hyperthyroidism by a 13-signature model yielded around 88% sensitivity and just under 83% specificity. Sensitivity reached 60% to 71% and specificity approximately 78% when the model predicted ophthalmopathy progression.

Excluded: other autoimmune disease, uncontrolled infection, pregnancy or lactation. As the template, RNA transcripts were used to amplify TCR beta CDR3 regions. An opening RT-PCR round employed HTBI primers and preceded a second-round multiplex PCR. Each CDR3 protein is one row after TCRdb ran MiXCR on the multiplex PCR reads. The repertoire has some 520,000 distinct CDR3 sequences, approximately 15% of them found once; the top ten carry roughly 10%. This receptor was taken from a woman aged 25 to 39 with Graves' ophthalmopathy. The chain joins TRBV27 to TRBJ2-7; D is unclear. The sample was blood. This CDR3 reads CASRTLHEQYF. For the CDR3, the DNA is TGTGCCAGCAGGACCCTGCACGAGCAGTACTTC.